This T cell receptor (beta chain) was captured in a study of T cells in Graves' hyperthyroidism and ophthalmopathy. Study findings and constraints: Ophthalmopathy stood apart from stable hyperthyroidism in a 13 V-J model.

V lost 4 bases and J 7 bases, leaving 12 bases between the germline ends. Germline V CDR1 and CDR2: SGHRS, YFSETQ. There are 14 residues in the CDR3. Lactation, pregnancy, other autoimmune disease or uncontrolled infection led to exclusion of patients. Diagnoses were made from clinical symptoms, serum measures (thyroxine and TRAb), thyroid ultrasound and orbital computed tomography. This clonotype was seen many times. As yet, its antigen is unknown. The TCR beta CDR3 regions underwent amplification using RNA transcripts as the source. HTBI primers were the set used in a first-round RT-PCR of the TCR CDR3. TCRdb reanalysed the multiplex PCR reads using MiXCR and keeps one entry per CDR3 protein. Of about 360,000 distinct CDR3 sequences listed, less than 15% are singletons.

The sequence derives from a woman under 30 with Graves' hyperthyroidism. V is TRBV5-1 and J is TRBJ1-6; D remains unclear. The sequencing input was blood. CDR3 sequence reads: CASSVVSRNSPLHF. DNA of the CDR3: TGCGCCAGCAGCGTCGTCTCGAGGAATTCACCCCTCCACTTT. Using reference TRBV5-1 and TRBJ1-6 for the parts outside the CDR3, the full variable domain is KAGVTQTPRYLIKTRGQQVTLSCSPISGHRSVSWYQQTPGQGLQFLFEYFSETQRNKGNFPGRFSGRQFSNSRSEMNVSTLELGDSALYLCASSVVSRNSPLHFGNGTRLTVT.